This TCR beta chain was profiled in a study of cytomegalovirus exposure and HLA in healthy donors (dated by TCRdb to about 2017). About the investigation overall: In an earlier analysis of under 600 of the donors, 276 Gb of sequence data and 117 million unique TCR beta sequences from approximately 180 million T cells were reported. Four to six DR-DQ haplotypes were handled as single units for association and clustering because linkage in the cohort was strong. All discovery cohort repertoires had been generated on a single sequencing platform. Besides the first cohort of 550 to 750 subjects, a separate validation cohort made up of about 120 different subjects was used. The number of typed donors differed by locus: roughly 620-640 for A, B, C, DRB1 and DQB1; 500 to 550 for DQA1; some 610 for DPA1; and about 450 for DPB1. The study aimed to test whether signatures of past pathogen exposure could be identified by cataloging public T cell receptors. An early release covering about 600 HLA-typed donors comprised approximately 290 gigabases of sequencing data and tens of millions of unique TCR sequences. Genome-wide SNP genotypes for about three fifths of the roughly 670 donors were used in a later genetic analysis, which treated that subset as a discovery cohort. Rather than drawing on any new phenotypic data, the later analysis identified candidate immune exposures from TCR beta sequences and the way those sequences occurred across donors. An earlier analysis of about 600 of the donors used high-throughput TCR beta sequencing to judge whether each TCR beta V gene segment behaved as functional or pseudogenic. Class I and class II HLA loci were covered by the typing at four-digit resolution. Across about 370 genotyped donors of the cohort, an average of about 200,000 unique TCR beta nucleotide sequences per donor were sequenced, and around 20% of those sequences were non-productive. Donor age, sex, ethnicity and CMV serostatus were compiled together with the repertoire data. The T cell repertoires of 666 subjects were profiled by immunosequencing and related to cytomegalovirus serostatus. Of the roughly 400 genotyped donors, 75% to 85% were placed in the genetic ancestry cluster associated with self-reported Caucasian donors. A later analysis re-examined previously published TCR beta repertoires from more than 550 donors and added high-resolution HLA genotyping to investigate patterns of TCR occurrence. The study combined high-throughput TCR immunosequencing, statistical association of individual TCRs with disease status, and machine learning to predict cytomegalovirus infection status. Study-wide findings and limitations: A later analysis found that HLA-associated TCR beta chains were more clonally expanded and had lower generation probabilities than equally common non-associated chains. The study listed approximately 150 TCR beta chains as associated with cytomegalovirus. Compared with the roughly 700-donor mean, donors in an Asian-associated ancestry cluster had fewer N-insertions in productive TCRs, according to a later genetic analysis. Cytomegalovirus status was reported to be diagnosed by the classifier with high specificity and sensitivity in both the original and validation cohorts. Only TCR beta chains were sequenced in this cohort, and the absence of alpha or paired-chain data limited detectable features. At a false discovery rate of 0.05, a later analysis linked approximately 18,000 TCR beta sequences to specific HLA alleles. Linkage disequilibrium might explain the correlated functional status among segregating V segments, but an unknown experimental factor could not be excluded. While some public TCRs were present in many individuals, most TCR sequences turned up only very rarely across donors. In a later genetic analysis, a missense DCLRE1C variant was associated with V-gene and J-gene trimming of TCR beta chains, and the association was replicated in an independent cohort. According to a later analysis, TCR association rates differed among HLA loci, with DRB1 alleles showing the most associated TCRs and HLA-C alleles showing the fewest. In an earlier analysis of approximately 590 of the donors, most TCR beta V segments appeared in productive rearrangements about 87% or about 30% of the time, broadly matching IMGT annotations. Sequencing depth was assumed to be roughly uniform across donors in the presence/absence analyses, though that assumption may not hold. Because counts were too low, seventeen rarely observed V segments, including chromosome 9 orphons, were left out of the earlier analysis of 587 of the donors. Several of the top co-occurrence clusters appeared to be linked to parvovirus B19, influenza, CMV and Epstein-Barr virus, according to a later analysis. Because HLA typing was unavailable for some donors at each locus, only the typed subset was used in association tests. A cluster of highly shared sequence variants was judged likely to represent a technical artifact of the sequencing pipeline. According to a later analysis, most CMV-associated TCR beta chains appeared to be HLA-restricted, and the HLA associations seemed to be driven largely by CMV exposure. A further reported finding was that TCR beta sequences accurately predicted the HLA-A and HLA-B alleles for most subjects in the first cohort. When HLA alleles, especially DR and DQ, strongly co-occurred, TCR associations were difficult to assign to individual alleles. It was suggested by the authors that the approach could potentially be generalized to other disease states and immunological phenotypes. In vitro tests confirmed that a few of the cytomegalovirus-associated TCR beta chains recognize cytomegalovirus antigens. The only immune exposure information available for the cohort was CMV serostatus.

As for this clone: Its target antigen remains unknown. Base-call qualities are not available, and no considerably larger clone is one nucleotide away.

The cohort comprised under 700 healthy bone marrow donors. At the time of sampling, every cohort member was nominally healthy, though immune exposures that went unrecorded were likely present. The donor was CMV seronegative and belonged to the group of 380 or so seronegative cohort members. A peripheral blood sample was provided by each donor, and peripheral blood mononuclear cells were used for TCR beta sequencing. Genomic DNA extraction from the blood cell samples was performed with the Qiagen DNeasy Blood Extraction Kit. The library came from the immunoSEQ multiplex PCR assay. A mixture of 60 forward primers for TCR Vbeta segments and 13 reverse primers for TCR Jbeta segments was used in the multiplex PCR. The CDR3 region of rearranged TCR beta genes was amplified from genomic DNA by a multiplex PCR assay. Amplified TCR beta libraries were sequenced as 87-base-pair reads on the Illumina HiSeq System. As for how the authors treated the data: A later analysis tallied approximately 87 million unique TCR beta chains across the 700 or so repertoires, and about 10 million of those chains were shared by two or more donors. Raw reads were error-corrected and collapsed into unique sequences by a nearest-neighbor algorithm in which closely related sequences were merged to remove PCR and sequencing errors. CDR3 sequences were aligned to IMGT reference sequences to assign V, D and J gene segments. For a sequence to be retained, a match of at least six nucleotides to both a V gene segment and a J gene segment was required. A rearrangement counted as productive if the CDR3 had no stop codons and remained in frame with V and J, and every other rearrangement counted as non-productive. Following IMGT convention, CDR3 was defined as the stretch from the second conserved V-encoded cysteine up to the conserved J-encoded phenylalanine. In an earlier analysis of around 570 of the donors, sequences lacking an unambiguous match to a single V gene segment were excluded. An earlier analysis of 587 of the donors called V segments functional above 56.7% productive rearrangements and segregating when the between-donor standard deviation exceeded 5%. A statistical classification framework was built for diagnosing cytomegalovirus status from the catalog of TCR beta chain sequences. In a later analysis, TCR nucleotide sequences were compared against IMGT/GENE-DB human TR gene sequences so that V and J genes could be assigned. Using the TCRdist pipeline, a later analysis assigned CDR3 sequences along with most-parsimonious VDJ recombination scenarios. A later analysis defined each TCR beta chain by its CDR3 amino acid sequence plus V-gene family, and excluded reads lacking a unique V-gene family. As a way to deal with suspected cross-contamination and a sequencing artifact, a later analysis dropped over 550 nucleotide sequences that were highly shared and had low generation probability. In a later analysis, a clonal expansion index for each public chain was calculated from normalized within-repertoire ranks of inferred template counts. In a later analysis, generation probabilities were computed using a VDJ recombination model fitted to out-of-frame rearrangements, and the results were checked against IGoR. In a later analysis, TCR-TCR, TCR-HLA and TCR-CMV co-occurrence was scored with hypergeometric tests, and a repertoire-size bias correction was applied to TCR pairs. In a later analysis, false discovery rates were estimated by permuting HLA or CMV assignments 20 times. In a later analysis, co-occurring TCRs were grouped using DBSCAN, and TCRdist sequence similarity was added for clustering within HLA-allele-positive subsets. For co-occurrence clustering, repertoires with fewer than 30,000 or more than 120,000 public chains were excluded, along with five or six repertoires with anomalous nucleotide sharing. In its TCRdb copy, this immuneACCESS table keeps in-frame sequences only and misses some clones. Where compared with another copy, unresolved V genes explain less than half of these, and the others have no known cause. That table supplies the V and J calls and clone size; D and trimming were determined from the DNA. Present in this sample are under 80,000 clones, roughly 75% of which were seen just once. The ten largest make up around 7% of the sample.

The specimen sequenced was PBMCs. The sequence came from a woman in her thirties or forties in good health and CMV-seronegative.

The nucleotide sequence is TGTGCCAGCAGTCCCCGAGACTACCTCTCCTACGAGCAGTACTTC. This is translated as CASSPRDYLSYEQYF. The rearrangement combines TRBV27 with TRBJ2-7; TRBD2 is possibly the D segment (5 matching bases). V drops 5 bases and J drops 0 bases, leaving 14 bases in between. The CDR3 goes from the cysteine to the phenylalanine over 15 residues. Just the 45-base CDR3 DNA is kept, in frame starting at base 1. Sequences MNHEY (CDR1) and SMNVEV (CDR2) are obtained from the germline V gene (reference sequence).